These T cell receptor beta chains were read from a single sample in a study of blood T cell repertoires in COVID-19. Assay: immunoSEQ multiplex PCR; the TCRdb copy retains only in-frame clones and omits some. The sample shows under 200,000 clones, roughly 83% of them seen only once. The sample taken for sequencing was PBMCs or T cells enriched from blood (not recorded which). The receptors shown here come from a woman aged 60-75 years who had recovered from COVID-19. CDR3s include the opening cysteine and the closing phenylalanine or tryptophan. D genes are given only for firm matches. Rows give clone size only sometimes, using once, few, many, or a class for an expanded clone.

CDR3nt: TGTGCCAGCAACCAAGGAGCCCCTGGGGCCAACGTCCTGACTTTC
CDR3aa: CASNQGAPGANVLTF
v_gene: TRBV5-4
abundance: NA
d_gene: NA
j_gene: TRBJ2-6

CDR3nt: TGTGCCAGCAGTTCGGGACTCTCTGAAGCTTTCTTT
CDR3aa: CASSSGLSEAFF
v_gene: TRBV27
abundance: NA
d_gene: NA
j_gene: TRBJ1-1

CDR3nt: TGTGCCAGCTCACCACGGCAAGGGGTTCAGTATTCACCCCTCCACTTT
CDR3aa: CASSPRQGVQYSPLHF
v_gene: TRBV18
abundance: NA
d_gene: NA
j_gene: TRBJ1-6

CDR3nt: TGTGCCAGCAGCCTTGGCGGGGCGGATAACTATGGCTACACCTTC
CDR3aa: CASSLGGADNYGYTF
v_gene: TRBV6-5
abundance: NA
d_gene: NA
j_gene: TRBJ1-2

CDR3nt: TGTGCCAGTAGCTCCTCCGGGATTGGGGCCTACGAGCAGTACTTC
CDR3aa: CASSSSGIGAYEQYF
v_gene: TRBV19
abundance: NA
d_gene: NA
j_gene: TRBJ2-7

CDR3nt: TGTGCCAGCAGTTTATTCCAGGGTCATCAGGGGACCCAGTACTTC
CDR3aa: CASSLFQGHQGTQYF
v_gene: TRBV27
abundance: NA
d_gene: NA
j_gene: TRBJ2-5

CDR3nt: TGCGCCAGCAGCCCCTCGGTCGGCGGCGTCGGGAACACCGGGGAGCTGTTTTTT
CDR3aa: CASSPSVGGVGNTGELFF
v_gene: TRBV5-1
abundance: NA
d_gene: NA
j_gene: TRBJ2-2

CDR3nt: TGTGCCAGCAGCCAGGACCTTAGCAGGGGTCGGAGCAATCAGCCCCAGCATTTT
CDR3aa: CASSQDLSRGRSNQPQHF
v_gene: TRBV4-2
abundance: once
d_gene: NA
j_gene: TRBJ1-5

CDR3nt: TGTGCCAGCAGCCGACAGGGTAGCAATCAGCCCCAGCATTTT
CDR3aa: CASSRQGSNQPQHF
v_gene: TRBV2
abundance: NA
d_gene: TRBD1
j_gene: TRBJ1-5

CDR3nt: TGCGCCAGCAGCTTCCTAGCGGGAGGATCTGGGGCCAACGTCCTGACTTTC
CDR3aa: CASSFLAGGSGANVLTF
v_gene: TRBV4-1
abundance: NA
d_gene: TRBD2
j_gene: TRBJ2-6

CDR3nt: TGTGCCAGCAGTTTATCGACAGGGCTGAACACTGAAGCTTTCTTT
CDR3aa: CASSLSTGLNTEAFF
v_gene: TRBV6-5
abundance: NA
d_gene: TRBD1
j_gene: TRBJ1-1

CDR3nt: TGCGCCAGCAGCCAAGGGCTGGGCATCACTGAAGCTTTCTTT
CDR3aa: CASSQGLGITEAFF
v_gene: TRBV4-1
abundance: NA
d_gene: NA
j_gene: TRBJ1-1

CDR3nt: TGTGCCAGCCGGGACAGGGCCACAGATACGCAGTATTTT
CDR3aa: CASRDRATDTQYF
v_gene: TRBV6-5
abundance: NA
d_gene: TRBD1
j_gene: TRBJ2-3

CDR3nt: TGTGCCAGCAGCTTAGAGCTAAATGAAAAACTGTTTTTT
CDR3aa: CASSLELNEKLFF
v_gene: TRBV7-2
abundance: NA
d_gene: NA
j_gene: TRBJ1-4

CDR3nt: TGTGCCAGCAGCTTAGATAGCGGGGGGGCAAATGAGCAGTTCTTC
CDR3aa: CASSLDSGGANEQFF
v_gene: TRBV7-3
abundance: NA
d_gene: TRBD2
j_gene: TRBJ2-1

CDR3nt: TGTGCCAGCAGCAGAGGGGGTGGGGCCGGCGAGCAGTACTTC
CDR3aa: CASSRGGGAGEQYF
v_gene: TRBV9
abundance: NA
d_gene: NA
j_gene: TRBJ2-7

CDR3nt: TGTGCCAGCAGACGGACAGGGGGCGACTATGGCTACACCTTC
CDR3aa: CASRRTGGDYGYTF
v_gene: TRBV11-2
abundance: NA
d_gene: TRBD1
j_gene: TRBJ1-2

CDR3nt: TGTGCCAGCGCCTTAGGTTCCCAGGGTCCTAACGAGCAGTACTTC
CDR3aa: CASALGSQGPNEQYF
v_gene: TRBV28
abundance: few
d_gene: NA
j_gene: TRBJ2-7

CDR3nt: TGTGCCAGCTCACCAGAGGGATTATCAGCCACTGAAGCTTTCTTT
CDR3aa: CASSPEGLSATEAFF
v_gene: TRBV18
abundance: once
d_gene: NA
j_gene: TRBJ1-1

CDR3nt: TGTGCCAGCAGTGAGTCCAGGGCAGGGAATGAGCAGTTCTTC
CDR3aa: CASSESRAGNEQFF
v_gene: TRBV2
abundance: NA
d_gene: NA
j_gene: TRBJ2-1

CDR3nt: TGTGCCAGCAGTGAGCTGGGCAGGCTGGATGGCTACACCTTC
CDR3aa: CASSELGRLDGYTF
v_gene: TRBV6-1
abundance: NA
d_gene: NA
j_gene: TRBJ1-2

CDR3nt: TGTGCCACCAGCAGAGATCTATCGTCCGGCTCTGGAAACACCATATATTTT
CDR3aa: CATSRDLSSGSGNTIYF
v_gene: TRBV15
abundance: NA
d_gene: NA
j_gene: TRBJ1-3

CDR3nt: TGTGCCAGCAGCTTAGAACCAGGGGGCTACGAGCAGTACTTC
CDR3aa: CASSLEPGGYEQYF
v_gene: TRBV7-2
abundance: NA
d_gene: TRBD1
j_gene: TRBJ2-7

CDR3nt: TGTGCCAGCAGCCGGGACAGTAATCAGCCCCAGCATTTT
CDR3aa: CASSRDSNQPQHF
v_gene: TRBV3-1/TRBV3-2
abundance: NA
d_gene: TRBD1
j_gene: TRBJ1-5

CDR3nt: TGTGCCAGTAGCCAACTACGTTCAGGGTGGGCTAATGAAAAACTGTTTTTT
CDR3aa: CASSQLRSGWANEKLFF
v_gene: TRBV19
abundance: once
d_gene: NA
j_gene: TRBJ1-4

CDR3nt: TGTGCCAGCAGTGGGGCAGGGGGTGACAATCAGCCCCAGCATTTT
CDR3aa: CASSGAGGDNQPQHF
v_gene: TRBV2
abundance: NA
d_gene: TRBD1
j_gene: TRBJ1-5

CDR3nt: TGCGCCAGCAGCTCAGGGGGTGTAGGCACCGGGGAGCTGTTTTTT
CDR3aa: CASSSGGVGTGELFF
v_gene: TRBV5-1
abundance: NA
d_gene: TRBD1
j_gene: TRBJ2-2

CDR3nt: TGTGCCAGCAACAGGGCGGGGGCAGATACGCAGTATTTT
CDR3aa: CASNRAGADTQYF
v_gene: TRBV6-5
abundance: NA
d_gene: NA
j_gene: TRBJ2-3

CDR3nt: TGTGCCAGCTCACCACCGATGGGGGCGCAGGGCAATCAGCCCCAGCATTTT
CDR3aa: CASSPPMGAQGNQPQHF
v_gene: TRBV18
abundance: NA
d_gene: NA
j_gene: TRBJ1-5

CDR3nt: TGCAGTGCTGTTACAGGCTATGGCTACACCTTC
CDR3aa: CSAVTGYGYTF
v_gene: TRBV20-1
abundance: NA
d_gene: NA
j_gene: TRBJ1-2

CDR3nt: TGTGCCAGCAGCCGGAGTATCACTGAAGCTTTCTTT
CDR3aa: CASSRSITEAFF
v_gene: TRBV13
abundance: NA
d_gene: NA
j_gene: TRBJ1-1

CDR3nt: TGTGCCAGTAGCTCCGGGACTCCGAACACCGGGGAGCTGTTTTTT
CDR3aa: CASSSGTPNTGELFF
v_gene: TRBV19
abundance: NA
d_gene: NA
j_gene: TRBJ2-2

CDR3nt: TGTGCCAGCAGCCAAGATTCTTTGGTAAGGGGTGATTCACCCCTCCACTTT
CDR3aa: CASSQDSLVRGDSPLHF
v_gene: TRBV3-1/TRBV3-2
abundance: NA
d_gene: NA
j_gene: TRBJ1-6

CDR3nt: TGTGCCAGCAGCCCCCGACAGGGCAACAATGAGCAGTTCTTC
CDR3aa: CASSPRQGNNEQFF
v_gene: TRBV14
abundance: NA
d_gene: TRBD1
j_gene: TRBJ2-1

CDR3nt: TGTGCCAGCAGTTTAAGAGGGGGCGCCTCCTATAATTCACCCCTCCACTTT
CDR3aa: CASSLRGGASYNSPLHF
v_gene: TRBV28
abundance: NA
d_gene: TRBD1
j_gene: TRBJ1-6

CDR3nt: TGTGCCAGCAGTGAAGTCCCCGGGACAGTAGGCGAGCAGTACTTC
CDR3aa: CASSEVPGTVGEQYF
v_gene: TRBV2
abundance: NA
d_gene: TRBD1
j_gene: TRBJ2-7

CDR3nt: TGTGCCATCAGCCCCCAAGACAGGGCTTCAGATACGCAGTATTTT
CDR3aa: CAISPQDRASDTQYF
v_gene: TRBV10-3
abundance: NA
d_gene: TRBD1
j_gene: TRBJ2-3

CDR3nt: TGTGCCAGCGACTCGGGGAAGAACACTGAAGCTTTCTTT
CDR3aa: CASDSGKNTEAFF
v_gene: TRBV6-5
abundance: NA
d_gene: NA
j_gene: TRBJ1-1

CDR3nt: TGTGCCAGCAGCCAACAACAGGGTTTTTTACCCCTCCACTTT
CDR3aa: CASSQQQGFLPLHF
v_gene: TRBV7-9
abundance: NA
d_gene: NA
j_gene: TRBJ1-6

CDR3nt: TGTGCCAGCAGCCAAGACCTGGTTTCGGGTGAGCAGTTCTTC
CDR3aa: CASSQDLVSGEQFF
v_gene: TRBV4-2
abundance: NA
d_gene: NA
j_gene: TRBJ2-1

CDR3nt: TGTGCCAGCAGCTTAAGGGCTAACACTGAAGCTTTCTTT
CDR3aa: CASSLRANTEAFF
v_gene: TRBV7-3
abundance: NA
d_gene: NA
j_gene: TRBJ1-1

CDR3nt: TGTGCCAGCAGCTTAGGCTTTGTGGTGGATACGCAGTATTTT
CDR3aa: CASSLGFVVDTQYF
v_gene: TRBV7-3
abundance: NA
d_gene: NA
j_gene: TRBJ2-3

CDR3nt: TGCGCCAGCAGCCAACACAATTTCCCTATCGGAACGCGGAGGTTTTCCACTGAAGCTTTCTTT
CDR3aa: CASSQHNFPIGTRRFSTEAFF
v_gene: TRBV4-1
abundance: NA
d_gene: NA
j_gene: TRBJ1-1

CDR3nt: TGCGCCAGCAGCTCGGCGGGTATGAACACTGAAGCTTTCTTT
CDR3aa: CASSSAGMNTEAFF
v_gene: TRBV5-1
abundance: NA
d_gene: NA
j_gene: TRBJ1-1

CDR3nt: TGCGCCAGCAGCTTAGGCACCGGGGGCAATGAGCAGTTCTTC
CDR3aa: CASSLGTGGNEQFF
v_gene: TRBV5-1
abundance: NA
d_gene: NA
j_gene: TRBJ2-1

CDR3nt: TGCGCCAGCAGCTTGGAAGCCAGGGGAATACATGGCTACACCTTC
CDR3aa: CASSLEARGIHGYTF
v_gene: TRBV5-1
abundance: NA
d_gene: NA
j_gene: TRBJ1-2

CDR3nt: TGTGCCAGTAGCCGCGACAGGGGGCATCAGCCCCAGCATTTT
CDR3aa: CASSRDRGHQPQHF
v_gene: TRBV19
abundance: NA
d_gene: TRBD1
j_gene: TRBJ1-5

CDR3nt: TGTGCCAGCAGCCCTACAGGAGTCAGGGCCGGGGAGCTGTTTTTT
CDR3aa: CASSPTGVRAGELFF
v_gene: TRBV5-8
abundance: NA
d_gene: NA
j_gene: TRBJ2-2

CDR3nt: TGTGCCAGCAGCTTACAAGGGGGCAGGAGTGTCTACGAGCAGTACTTC
CDR3aa: CASSLQGGRSVYEQYF
v_gene: TRBV7-2
abundance: NA
d_gene: TRBD1
j_gene: TRBJ2-7

CDR3nt: TGTGCCAGCAGCAGAGCACAGAGTTGGAATGAGCAGTTCTTC
CDR3aa: CASSRAQSWNEQFF
v_gene: TRBV7-8
abundance: NA
d_gene: NA
j_gene: TRBJ2-1

CDR3nt: TGTGCCAGCAGCCGTAGCCACACAGAGACCCAGTACTTC
CDR3aa: CASSRSHTETQYF
v_gene: TRBV12-3/TRBV12-4
abundance: NA
d_gene: NA
j_gene: TRBJ2-5